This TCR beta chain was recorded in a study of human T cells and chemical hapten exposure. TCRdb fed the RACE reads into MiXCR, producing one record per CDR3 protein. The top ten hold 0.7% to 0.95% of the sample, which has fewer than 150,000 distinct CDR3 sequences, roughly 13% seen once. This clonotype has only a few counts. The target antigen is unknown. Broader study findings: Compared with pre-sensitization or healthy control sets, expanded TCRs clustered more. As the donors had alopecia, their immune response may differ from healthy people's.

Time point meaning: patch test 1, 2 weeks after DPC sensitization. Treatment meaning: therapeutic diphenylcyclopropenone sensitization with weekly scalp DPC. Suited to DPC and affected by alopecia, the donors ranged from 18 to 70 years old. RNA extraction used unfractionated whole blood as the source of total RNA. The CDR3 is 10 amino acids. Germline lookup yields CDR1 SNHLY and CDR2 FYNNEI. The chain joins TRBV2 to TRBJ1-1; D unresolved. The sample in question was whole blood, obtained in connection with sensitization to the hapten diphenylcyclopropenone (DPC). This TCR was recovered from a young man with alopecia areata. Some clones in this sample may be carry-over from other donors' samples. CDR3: CGSAVTEAFF. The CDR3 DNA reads TGTGGTAGCGCCGTGACTGAAGCTTTCTTT.